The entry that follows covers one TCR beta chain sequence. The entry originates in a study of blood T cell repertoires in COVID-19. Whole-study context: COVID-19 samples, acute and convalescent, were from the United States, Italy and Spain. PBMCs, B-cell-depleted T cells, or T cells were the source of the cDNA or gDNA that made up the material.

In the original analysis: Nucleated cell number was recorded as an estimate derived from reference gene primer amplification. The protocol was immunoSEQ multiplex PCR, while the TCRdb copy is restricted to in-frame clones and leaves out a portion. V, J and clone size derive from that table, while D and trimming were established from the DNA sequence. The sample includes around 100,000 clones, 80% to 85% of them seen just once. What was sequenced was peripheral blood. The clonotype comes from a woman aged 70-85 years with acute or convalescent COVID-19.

CDR3 sequence reads: CASSQENINYGYTF. The CDR3, as DNA: TGTGCCAGCAGCCAAGAGAACATTAACTATGGCTACACCTTC. V usage is TRBV3-1 (or the pseudogene TRBV3-2) and J usage is TRBJ1-2; D is ambiguous. Trimming removed 0 bases from V and 1 base from J, with 6 bases in between. The CDR3 has 14 amino acids. Germline CDR1 is LGHDT and CDR2 is YNNKEL (reference sequence).